This T cell receptor (beta chain) is drawn from a study of tissue T cells after allogeneic stem cell transplantation. CDR3 sequences, V/J genes, frequencies and template counts came from survey-depth TCRbeta sequencing. Sequenced by immunoSEQ multiplex PCR; TCRdb stores in-frame clones only, minus some. The sample consists of 3,000 to 4,000 clones, approximately 45% of them appearing once. The time point denotes: mouse harvest day 14 after allogeneic transplant. Tail vein injection delivered 10^7 T-cell-depleted bone marrow cells and 10^6 splenic CD5+ T cells. Germline CDR1 is LGHDT and CDR2 is YNNKQL (reference sequence). The CDR3 runs 14 residues. V dropped 4 bases and J dropped 4; count of bases not matched to a gene: 4. Overall study results and limits: Limitations included a small, clinically heterogeneous cohort and limited sampling depth. Motif-based clustering found tissue-specific repertoire signatures shared across patients, though few clones were shared.

By frequency in the sample, this clone is large. Its antigen is unidentified. Gene labels here are mouse ones. The read terminates 1 residue ahead of where the CDR3 ends, so the germline J gene completes it. Sequencing input: gut tissue. The J gene is TRBJ2-7, the V gene TRBV4; 10 nucleotides match TRBD2. The source of this sequence is a female BALB/c mouse given C57BL/6 T cells with graft-versus-host disease after an allogeneic hematopoietic cell transplant. The CDR3 protein is CASSSGTGAYEQYF. Incomplete CDR3 DNA: TGTGCCAGCAGCTCCGGGACTGGGGCTTATGAACAGTAC.